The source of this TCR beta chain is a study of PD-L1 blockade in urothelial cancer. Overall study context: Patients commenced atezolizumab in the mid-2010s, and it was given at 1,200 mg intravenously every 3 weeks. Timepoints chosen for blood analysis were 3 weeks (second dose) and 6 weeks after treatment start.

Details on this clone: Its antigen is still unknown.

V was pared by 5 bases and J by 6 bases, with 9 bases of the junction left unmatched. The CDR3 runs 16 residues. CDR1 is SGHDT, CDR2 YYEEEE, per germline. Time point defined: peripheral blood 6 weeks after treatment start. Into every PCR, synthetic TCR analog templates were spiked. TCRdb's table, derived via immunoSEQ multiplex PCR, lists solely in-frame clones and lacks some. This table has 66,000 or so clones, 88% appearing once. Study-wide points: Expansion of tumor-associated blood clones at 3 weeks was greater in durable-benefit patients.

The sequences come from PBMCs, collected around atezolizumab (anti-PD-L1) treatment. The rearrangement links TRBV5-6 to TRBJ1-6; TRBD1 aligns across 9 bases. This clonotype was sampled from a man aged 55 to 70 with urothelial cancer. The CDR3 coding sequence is TGTGCCAGCAGTATGGGGACAGGGTCGGGTAATTCACCCCTCCACTTT. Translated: CASSMGTGSGNSPLHF. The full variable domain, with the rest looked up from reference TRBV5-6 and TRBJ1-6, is DAGVTQSPTHLIKTRGQQVTLRCSPKSGHDTVSWYQQALGQGPQFIFQYYEEEERQRGNFPDRFSGHQFPNYSSELNVNALLLGDSALYLCASSMGTGSGNSPLHFGNGTRLTVT.